This T cell receptor (beta chain) derives from a study of blood T cell repertoires in COVID-19 (dated by TCRdb to the early 2020s). With respect to the entire study: Samples covering the acute and convalescent phases of COVID-19 were provided by collaborators in the United States, Italy and Spain. The material from the prospective study consisted of cDNA or gDNA derived from T cells, B-cell-depleted T cells, or PBMCs. Samples were obtained from the ongoing ImmuneRACE study (first 160 participants) and from 1,254 subjects provided by 6 global collaborators. Nearly every sample came with metadata listing a de-identified subject ID, COVID-19 status, age in years and sex. The dataset comprised deeply sampled blood TCRbeta repertoires from subjects exposed to, actively infected with, or recovered from COVID-19. HLA class I and class II types, where available, came from metadata supplied by the sample provider rather than from assay-based typing. The repertoires were released in a freely available public database meant as a resource for research on the immune response to SARS-CoV-2.

For this chain, trimming is 5 bases at the V end and 0 bases at the J end, and the number of junction bases without a gene match is 5. As encoded in the germline V gene, CDR1 is SGHTS while CDR2 is YDEGEE. From the cysteine up to the phenylalanine, the CDR3 has a length of 15 residues. The retained sequence is limited to the CDR3, 45 bases, with the frame set at the first base. TCRbeta CDR3 regions were amplified from genomic DNA using the immunoSEQ Assay, a bias-controlled multiplex PCR. The study's processing was this. Nucleated cell counts per sample were estimated from amplification of reference gene primers within the assay. To quantify the absolute abundance of each unique TCRbeta CDR3 rearrangement, sequence reads were collapsed and filtered. For each sample, productive Simpson clonality was calculated by taking the square root of Simpson's diversity index across productive rearrangements. TCRdb took this table from immuneACCESS and kept in-frame rearrangements with V and J called. Such tables lack part of the clones; where checked against another copy, unresolved V genes explain under half of the gap, and the rest is unexplained. Clone size and the V and J calls come from that table; the DNA yielded D and trimming. Counted in this sample were under 300,000 clones; nearly 90% of them appeared once. 2.1% of the sample belongs to the ten largest clones.

What the research found in general, with its limitations: How much clinical and demographic metadata was included differed by source and by participant, and the metadata was provided uncurated.

A remark on this clone: Its antigen remains unidentified. No much larger clone exists at a distance of one base, and base qualities are not known.

One collaborating source in Seattle enrolled patients during active infection and followed them longitudinally through the course of disease. Whole blood was collected in K2EDTA tubes by collaborating institutions according to the institutions' own protocols. For TCRbeta analysis, collaborator samples were shipped as frozen whole blood, as isolated PBMCs, or as DNA extracted from either sample type. The receptor chain draws on TRBV5-8 and TRBJ1-3; 7 bases in between match TRBD1. The clonotype was recovered from an older woman with COVID-19, enrolled during active disease. Sequenced: peripheral blood. The CDR3 region: CASSLQGSSGNTIYF. The DNA is TGTGCCAGCAGTCTACAGGGGAGCTCTGGAAACACCATATATTTT.